Shown below are 7 T cell receptor beta chains from a single sample sequenced in a study of blood T cell repertoires in COVID-19. Data came from immunoSEQ multiplex PCR; TCRdb stores just in-frame clones and leaves some out. This table holds approximately 71,000 clones, roughly 78% found once. Sequencing was carried out using peripheral blood. The receptors originated from a man aged 60 to 75 with active or convalescent COVID-19.

This clone occurred a few times. The rearrangement joins TRBV11-2 to TRBJ1-2, with TRBD1 matching 8 bases. From germline, CDR1 is SGHAT and CDR2 FQNNGV. The CDR3 has 13 residues. V shed 8 bases, J shed 8 bases, and the junction held 10 bases outside the gene matches. The CDR3: CASGTTGGVGYTF. The CDR3 DNA follows: TGTGCCAGCGGGACAACAGGGGGAGTAGGCTACACCTTC.

The V call is TRBV7-8, the J call TRBJ2-3; 12 bases match TRBD2. CDR1 and CDR2 (germline): SGHVS, FQNEAQ. The CDR3 is 15 amino acids. J was trimmed by 6 bases and V by 5 bases; bases with no gene match: 6. The CDR3 DNA sequence: TGTGCCAGCAGCGCGACTAGCGGGGGACGTGATACGCAGTATTTT. Its translation: CASSATSGGRDTQYF.

This clone turned up a few times. The rearrangement uses TRBV5-1 and TRBJ2-1, with 8 bases that match TRBD1. V trimming: 6 bases; J trimming: 5 bases; junction bases outside the gene matches: 4. Germline lookup yields CDR1 SGHRS and CDR2 YFSETQ. This CDR3 is 13 amino acids long. CDR3: CASTGQGHNEQFF. In DNA, the CDR3 is TGCGCCAGCACAGGACAGGGCCACAATGAGCAGTTCTTC.

This sequence joins TRBV19 and TRBJ2-7; D perhaps matches TRBD2 (5 bases). The CDR3 totals 14 residues. V was cut by 1 base and J by 4 bases, with 11 bases left in between. The V gene's germline CDR1 is LNHDA and CDR2 SQIVND (reference sequence). The CDR3 nucleotides are TGTGCCAGTAGTATAGGAGGGTTGAATTACGAGCAGTACTTC. It translates to CASSIGGLNYEQYF.

The chain joins TRBV19 to TRBJ2-5; TRBD1 might be the D (6 bases). Germline-derived CDR1 and CDR2 are LNHDA and SQIVND (reference sequence). V was trimmed by 10 bases and J by 4 bases, leaving 10 bases between them. CDR3 length: 11 amino acids. CDR3 sequence: CATQGGETQYF. As DNA, the CDR3 is TGTGCCACCCAAGGGGGAGAGACCCAGTACTTC.

This chain links TRBV2 with TRBJ1-1; maybe TRBD1 (5 bases). The CDR3 totals 13 residues. CDR1 SNHLY and CDR2 FYNNEI come from the germline V gene. The germline V and J ends were trimmed by 8 bases and 1 base, with 11 bases remaining between them. For the CDR3, the DNA is TGTGCCAGCGCCGCAGGGTCGAACACTGAAGCTTTCTTT. Protein: CASAAGSNTEAFF.

The V and J genes are TRBV10-3 and TRBJ2-7, with 7 bases identical to TRBD1. This CDR3 has 19 residues. V was pared by 4 bases and J by 0 bases, with 18 bases of the junction left unmatched. Germline values: CDR1 ENHRY, CDR2 SYGVKD. This CDR3 reads CAISGGGSLEAANSYEQYF. The CDR3, as DNA: TGTGCCATCAGTGGAGGGGGCTCCCTCGAGGCGGCTAACTCCTACGAGCAGTACTTC.